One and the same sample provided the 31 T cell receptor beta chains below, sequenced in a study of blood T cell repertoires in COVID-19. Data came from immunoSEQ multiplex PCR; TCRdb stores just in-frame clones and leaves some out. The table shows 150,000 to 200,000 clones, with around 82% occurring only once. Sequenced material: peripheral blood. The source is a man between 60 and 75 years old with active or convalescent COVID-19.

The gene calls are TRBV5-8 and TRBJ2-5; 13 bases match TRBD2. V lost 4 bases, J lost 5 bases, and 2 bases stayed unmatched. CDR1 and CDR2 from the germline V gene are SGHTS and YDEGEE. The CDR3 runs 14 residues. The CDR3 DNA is TGTGCCAGCAGCCCGGGACTAGCGGGGGAGACCCAGTACTTC. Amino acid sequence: CASSPGLAGETQYF.

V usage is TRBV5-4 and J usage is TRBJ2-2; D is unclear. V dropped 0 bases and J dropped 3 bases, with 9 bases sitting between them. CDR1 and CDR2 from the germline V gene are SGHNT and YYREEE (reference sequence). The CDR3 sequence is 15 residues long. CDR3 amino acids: CASSLGQTYTGELFF. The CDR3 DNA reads TGTGCCAGCAGCTTGGGACAAACCTACACCGGGGAGCTGTTTTTT.

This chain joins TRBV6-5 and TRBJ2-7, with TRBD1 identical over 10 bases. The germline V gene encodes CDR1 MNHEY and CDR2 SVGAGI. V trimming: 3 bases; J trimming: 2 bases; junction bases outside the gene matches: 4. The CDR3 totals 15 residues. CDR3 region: CASSYGTGETYEQYF. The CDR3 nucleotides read TGTGCCAGCAGTTATGGGACAGGGGAAACCTACGAGCAGTACTTC.

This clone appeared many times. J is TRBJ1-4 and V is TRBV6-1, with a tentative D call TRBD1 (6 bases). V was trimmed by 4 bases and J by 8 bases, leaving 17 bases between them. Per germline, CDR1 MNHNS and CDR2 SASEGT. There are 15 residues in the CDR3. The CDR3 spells CASSAAKGDLEKLFF. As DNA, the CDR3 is TGTGCCAGCAGTGCAGCAAAGGGGGATTTAGAAAAACTGTTTTTT.

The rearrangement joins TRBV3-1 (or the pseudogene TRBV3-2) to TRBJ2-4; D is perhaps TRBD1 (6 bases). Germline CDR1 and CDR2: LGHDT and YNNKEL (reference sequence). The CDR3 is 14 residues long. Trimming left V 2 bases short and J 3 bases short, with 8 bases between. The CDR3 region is CASSQTGSKNIQYF. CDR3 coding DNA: TGTGCCAGCAGCCAAACAGGGAGCAAAAACATTCAGTACTTC.

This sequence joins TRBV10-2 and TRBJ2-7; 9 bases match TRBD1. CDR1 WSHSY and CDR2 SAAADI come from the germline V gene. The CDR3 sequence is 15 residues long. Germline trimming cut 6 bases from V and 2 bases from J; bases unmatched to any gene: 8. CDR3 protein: CASRRGGTGTYEQYF. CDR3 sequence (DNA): TGCGCCAGCAGGAGGGGGGGGACAGGGACCTACGAGCAGTACTTC.

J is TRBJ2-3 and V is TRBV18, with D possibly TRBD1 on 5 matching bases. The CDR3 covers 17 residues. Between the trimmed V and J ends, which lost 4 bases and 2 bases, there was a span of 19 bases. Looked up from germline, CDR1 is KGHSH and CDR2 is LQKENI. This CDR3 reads CASSRPSGYENTDTQYF. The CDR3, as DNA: TGTGCCAGCTCACGCCCATCAGGGTATGAGAACACAGATACGCAGTATTTT.

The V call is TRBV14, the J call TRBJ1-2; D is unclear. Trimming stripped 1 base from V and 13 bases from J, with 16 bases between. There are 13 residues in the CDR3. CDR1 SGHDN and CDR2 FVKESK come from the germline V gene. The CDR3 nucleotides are TGTGCCAGCAGCCAAGGGGAGGTCGGGGTCCGCACCTTC. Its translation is CASSQGEVGVRTF.

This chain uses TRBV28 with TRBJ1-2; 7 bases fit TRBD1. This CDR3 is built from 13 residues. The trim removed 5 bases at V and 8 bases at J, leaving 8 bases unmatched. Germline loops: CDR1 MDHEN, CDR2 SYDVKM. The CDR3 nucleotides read TGTGCCAGCAGTCGGACAGGTTCTCGGGGCTACACCTTC. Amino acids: CASSRTGSRGYTF.

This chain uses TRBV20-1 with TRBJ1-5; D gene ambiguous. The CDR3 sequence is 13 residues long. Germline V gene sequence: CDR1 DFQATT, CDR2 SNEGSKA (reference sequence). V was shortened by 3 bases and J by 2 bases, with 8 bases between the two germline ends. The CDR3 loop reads CSASGQGNQPQHF. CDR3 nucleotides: TGCAGTGCTAGTGGGCAGGGCAATCAGCCCCAGCATTTT.

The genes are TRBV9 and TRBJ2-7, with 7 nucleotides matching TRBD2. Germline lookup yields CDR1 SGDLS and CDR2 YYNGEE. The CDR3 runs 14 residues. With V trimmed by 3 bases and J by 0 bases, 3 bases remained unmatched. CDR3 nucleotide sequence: TGTGCCAGCAGCGCGGGGGGTCCCTCCTACGAGCAGTACTTC. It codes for CASSAGGPSYEQYF.

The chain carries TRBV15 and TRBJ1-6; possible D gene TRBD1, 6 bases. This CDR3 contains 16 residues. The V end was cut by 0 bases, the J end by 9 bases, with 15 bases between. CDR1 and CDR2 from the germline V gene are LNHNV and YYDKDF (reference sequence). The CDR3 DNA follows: TGTGCCACCAGCAGAGAAAAACAGGGTGAGGGTTCACCCCTCCACTTT. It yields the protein CATSREKQGEGSPLHF. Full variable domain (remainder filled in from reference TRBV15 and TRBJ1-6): DAMVIQNPRYQVTQFGKPVTLSCSQTLNHNVMYWYQQKSSQAPKLLFHYYDKDFNNEADTPDNFQSRRPNTSFCFLDIRSPGLGDTAMYLCATSREKQGEGSPLHFGNGTRLTVT.

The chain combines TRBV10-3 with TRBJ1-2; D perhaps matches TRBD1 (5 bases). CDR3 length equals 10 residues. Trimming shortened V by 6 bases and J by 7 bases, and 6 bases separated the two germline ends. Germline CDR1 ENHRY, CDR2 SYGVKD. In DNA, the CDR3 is TGTGCCATCAGGGACACTGGCTACACCTTC. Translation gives CAIRDTGYTF.

CDR3 nucleotides: TGTGCCAGCAGCTTAGGGAGCAGCCCTGGGGCCAACGTCCTGACTTTC. Its translation: CASSLGSSPGANVLTF. This sequence joins TRBV7-9 and TRBJ2-6, with unresolved D. This CDR3 region has 16 residues. Germline loops: CDR1 SEHNR, CDR2 FQNEAQ (reference sequence). V lost 1 base and J lost 2, with 9 bases in between. The variable domain in full, completed from reference TRBV7-9 and TRBJ2-6, reads DTGVSQNPRHKITKRGQNVTFRCDPISEHNRLYWYRQTLGQGPEFLTYFQNEAQLEKSRLLSDRFSAERPKGSFSTLEIQRTEQGDSAMYLCASSLGSSPGANVLTFGAGSRLTVL.

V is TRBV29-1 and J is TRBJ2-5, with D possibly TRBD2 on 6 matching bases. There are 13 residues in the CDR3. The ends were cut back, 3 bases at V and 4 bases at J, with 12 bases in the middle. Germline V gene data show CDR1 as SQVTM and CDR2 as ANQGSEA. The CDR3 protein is CSVDRSGGETQYF. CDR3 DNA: TGCAGCGTTGATCGGTCCGGGGGAGAGACCCAGTACTTC.

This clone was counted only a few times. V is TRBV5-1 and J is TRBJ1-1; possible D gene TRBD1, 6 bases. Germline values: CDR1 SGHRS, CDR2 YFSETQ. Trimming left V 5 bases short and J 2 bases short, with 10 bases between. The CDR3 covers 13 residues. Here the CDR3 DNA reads TGCGCCAGCAGATCGACAGGAAACACTGAAGCTTTCTTT. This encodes CASRSTGNTEAFF.

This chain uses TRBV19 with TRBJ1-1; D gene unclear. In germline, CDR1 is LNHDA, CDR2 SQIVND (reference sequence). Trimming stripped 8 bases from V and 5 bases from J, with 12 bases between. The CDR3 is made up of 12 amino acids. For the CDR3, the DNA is TGTGCCAGTCTCCGTCGGGGTACTGAAGCTTTCTTT. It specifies CASLRRGTEAFF.

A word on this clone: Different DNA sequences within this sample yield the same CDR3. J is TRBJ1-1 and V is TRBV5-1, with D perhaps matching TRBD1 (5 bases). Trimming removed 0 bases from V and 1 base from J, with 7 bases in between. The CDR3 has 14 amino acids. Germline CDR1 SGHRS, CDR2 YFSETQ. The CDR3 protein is CASSLGQTNTEAFF. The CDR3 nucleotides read TGCGCCAGCAGCTTGGGACAGACGAACACTGAAGCTTTCTTT.

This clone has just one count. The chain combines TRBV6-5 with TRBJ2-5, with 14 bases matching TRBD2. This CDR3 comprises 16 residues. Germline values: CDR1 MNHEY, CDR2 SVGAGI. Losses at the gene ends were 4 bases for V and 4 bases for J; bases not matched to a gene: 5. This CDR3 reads CASSSGGLAGGETQYF. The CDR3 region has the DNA TGTGCCAGCAGTTCCGGCGGACTAGCGGGGGGAGAGACCCAGTACTTC.

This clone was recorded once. The CDR3 nucleotides read TGTGCCAGCAGCCTCCATGGGACAGCCCAGTACTTC. Protein sequence: CASSLHGTAQYF. V usage is TRBV3-1 (or the pseudogene TRBV3-2) and J usage is TRBJ2-5, with TRBD1 matching over 7 bases. This CDR3 has 12 residues. Germline trimming cut 4 bases from V and 9 bases from J; bases unmatched to any gene: 5. Germline V CDR1 and CDR2: LGHDT, YNNKEL (reference sequence).

The CDR3, as DNA: TGTGCCAGCAGCTCGGACAGCCAAGAGACCCAGTACTTC. Its protein is CASSSDSQETQYF. The chain couples TRBV11-2 to TRBJ2-5, with D possibly matching TRBD1 (6 bases). Per the germline V gene, CDR1 is SGHAT and CDR2 is FQNNGV. Between the trimmed V and J ends, which lost 4 bases and 1 base, there was a span of 7 bases. The CDR3 runs to 13 residues.

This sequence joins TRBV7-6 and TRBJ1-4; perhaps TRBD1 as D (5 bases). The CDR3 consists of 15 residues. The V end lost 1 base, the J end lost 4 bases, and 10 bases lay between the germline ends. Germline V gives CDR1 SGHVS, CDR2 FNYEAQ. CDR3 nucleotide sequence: TGTGCCAGCAGCTTAGTTGTAGGGGTTAATGAAAAACTGTTTTTT. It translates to CASSLVVGVNEKLFF. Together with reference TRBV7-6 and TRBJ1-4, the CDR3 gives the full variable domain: GAGVSQSPRYKVTKRGQDVALRCDPISGHVSLYWYRQALGQGPEFLTYFNYEAQQDKSGLPNDRFSAERPEGSISTLTIQRTEQRDSAMYRCASSLVVGVNEKLFFGSGTQLSVL.

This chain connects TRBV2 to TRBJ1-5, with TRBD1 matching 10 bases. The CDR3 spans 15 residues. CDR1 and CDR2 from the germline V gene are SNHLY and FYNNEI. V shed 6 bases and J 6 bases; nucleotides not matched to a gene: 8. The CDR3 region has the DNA TGTGCCAGCAGCGCCGGGACAGGGGATTTTCAGCCCCAGCATTTT. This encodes CASSAGTGDFQPQHF.

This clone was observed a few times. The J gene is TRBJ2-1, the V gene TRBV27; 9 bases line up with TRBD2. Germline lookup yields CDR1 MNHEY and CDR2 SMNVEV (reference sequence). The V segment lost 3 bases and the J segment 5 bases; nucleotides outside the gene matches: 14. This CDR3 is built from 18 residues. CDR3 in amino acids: CASSLGPRAGGRNNEQFF. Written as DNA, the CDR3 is TGTGCCAGCAGTTTGGGGCCTAGGGCGGGAGGGCGAAACAATGAGCAGTTCTTC.

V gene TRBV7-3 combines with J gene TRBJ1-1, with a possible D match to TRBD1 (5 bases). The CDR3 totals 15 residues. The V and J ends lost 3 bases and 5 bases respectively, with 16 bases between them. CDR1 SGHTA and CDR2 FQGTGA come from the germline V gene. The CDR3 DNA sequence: TGTGCCAGCAGCTTCGACGTTGGGGAGGGGACTGAAGCTTTCTTT. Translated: CASSFDVGEGTEAFF.

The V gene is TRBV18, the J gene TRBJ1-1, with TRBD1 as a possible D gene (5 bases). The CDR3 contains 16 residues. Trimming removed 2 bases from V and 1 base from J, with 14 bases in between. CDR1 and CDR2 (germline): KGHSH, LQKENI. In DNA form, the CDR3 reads TGTGCCAGCTCACCAATTCGATCCAGGGAGAACACTGAAGCTTTCTTT. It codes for CASSPIRSRENTEAFF.

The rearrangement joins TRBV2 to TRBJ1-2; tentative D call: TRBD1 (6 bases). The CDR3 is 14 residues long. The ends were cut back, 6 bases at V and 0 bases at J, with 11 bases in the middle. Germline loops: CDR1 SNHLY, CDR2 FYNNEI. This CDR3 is CASRGDTSNYGYTF. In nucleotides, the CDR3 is TGTGCCAGCAGGGGGGACACCTCTAACTATGGCTACACCTTC.

CDR3 DNA: TGTGCCAGCAGCCCTACAGACACCAATTCACCCCTCCACTTT. Its protein is CASSPTDTNSPLHF. The gene calls are TRBV11-2 and TRBJ1-6; D remains ambiguous. Trimming removed 5 bases from V and 7 bases from J, with 12 bases in between. This CDR3 has 14 amino acids. Per the germline V gene, CDR1 is SGHAT and CDR2 is FQNNGV.

The CDR3 reads CASSSRTATNNYGYTF. DNA for the CDR3: TGTGCCAGCAGCTCCCGGACAGCGACGAATAACTATGGCTACACCTTC. V is TRBV5-8 and J is TRBJ1-2; perhaps TRBD1 as D (6 bases). Looked up from germline, CDR1 is SGHTS and CDR2 is YDEGEE. This CDR3 contains 16 residues. V lost 3 bases and J 1 base, leaving 16 bases between the germline ends.

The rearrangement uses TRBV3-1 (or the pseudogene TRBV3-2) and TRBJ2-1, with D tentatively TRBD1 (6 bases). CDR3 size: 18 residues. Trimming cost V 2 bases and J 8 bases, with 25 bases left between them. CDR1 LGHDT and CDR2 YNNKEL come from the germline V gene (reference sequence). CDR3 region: CASSQPRRAAGALDEQFF. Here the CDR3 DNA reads TGTGCCAGCAGCCAACCACGAAGGGCGGCAGGGGCTTTGGATGAGCAGTTCTTC.

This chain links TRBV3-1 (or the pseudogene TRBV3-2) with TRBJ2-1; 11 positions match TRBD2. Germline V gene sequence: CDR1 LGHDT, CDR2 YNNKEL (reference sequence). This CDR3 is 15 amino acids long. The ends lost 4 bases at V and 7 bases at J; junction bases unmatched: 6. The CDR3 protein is CASSLAGGPENEQFF. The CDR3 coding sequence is TGTGCCAGCAGCCTAGCGGGAGGGCCCGAAAATGAGCAGTTCTTC.